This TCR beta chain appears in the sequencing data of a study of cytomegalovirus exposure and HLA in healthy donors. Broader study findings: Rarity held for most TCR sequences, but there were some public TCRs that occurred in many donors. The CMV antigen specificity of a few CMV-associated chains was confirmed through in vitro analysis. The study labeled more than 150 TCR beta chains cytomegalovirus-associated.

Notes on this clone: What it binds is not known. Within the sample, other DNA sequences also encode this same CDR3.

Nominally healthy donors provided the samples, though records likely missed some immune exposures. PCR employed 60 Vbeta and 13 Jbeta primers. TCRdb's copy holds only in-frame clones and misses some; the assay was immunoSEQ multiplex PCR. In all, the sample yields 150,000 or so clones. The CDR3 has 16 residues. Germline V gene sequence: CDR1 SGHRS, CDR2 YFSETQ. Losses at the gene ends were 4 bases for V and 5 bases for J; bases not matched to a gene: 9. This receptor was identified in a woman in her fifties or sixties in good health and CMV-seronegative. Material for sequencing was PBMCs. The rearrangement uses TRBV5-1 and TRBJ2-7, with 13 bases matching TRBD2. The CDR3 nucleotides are TGCGCCAGCAGCGGCGGAATCGGACTAGCGGGGGACGAGCAGTACTTC. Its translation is CASSGGIGLAGDEQYF.